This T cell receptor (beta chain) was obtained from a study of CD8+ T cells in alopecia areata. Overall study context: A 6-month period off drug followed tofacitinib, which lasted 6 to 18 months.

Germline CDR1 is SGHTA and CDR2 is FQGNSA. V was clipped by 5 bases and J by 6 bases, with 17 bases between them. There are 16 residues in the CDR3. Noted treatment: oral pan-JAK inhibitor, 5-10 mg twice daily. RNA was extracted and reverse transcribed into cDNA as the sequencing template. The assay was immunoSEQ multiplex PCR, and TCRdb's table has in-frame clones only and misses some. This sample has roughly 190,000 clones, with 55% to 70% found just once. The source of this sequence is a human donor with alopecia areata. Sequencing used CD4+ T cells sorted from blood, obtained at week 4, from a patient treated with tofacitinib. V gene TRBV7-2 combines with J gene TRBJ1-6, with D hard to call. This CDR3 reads CASSDMRLTRNSPLHF. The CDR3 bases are TGTGCCAGCAGCGACATGCGACTGACCCGTAATTCACCCCTCCACTTT.